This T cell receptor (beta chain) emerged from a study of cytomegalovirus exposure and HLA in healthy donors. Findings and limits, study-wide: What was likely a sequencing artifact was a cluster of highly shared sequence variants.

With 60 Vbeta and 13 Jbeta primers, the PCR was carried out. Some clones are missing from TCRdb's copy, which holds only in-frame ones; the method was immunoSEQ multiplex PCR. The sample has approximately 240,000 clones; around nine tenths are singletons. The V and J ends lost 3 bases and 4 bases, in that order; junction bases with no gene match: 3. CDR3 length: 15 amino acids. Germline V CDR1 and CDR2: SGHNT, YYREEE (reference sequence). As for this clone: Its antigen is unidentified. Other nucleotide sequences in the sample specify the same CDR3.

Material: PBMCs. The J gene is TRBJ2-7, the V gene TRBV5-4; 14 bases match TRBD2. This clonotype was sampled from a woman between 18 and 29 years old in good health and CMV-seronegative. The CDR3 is CASSSGTSGGYEQYF. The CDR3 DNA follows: TGTGCCAGCAGCTCTGGGACTAGCGGGGGTTACGAGCAGTACTTC.